Shown below are 27 T cell receptor beta chains from a single sample sequenced in a study of blood T cell repertoires in COVID-19. Only in-frame clones appear in the TCRdb table, and some are missing; sequencing was by immunoSEQ multiplex PCR. The sample includes about 180,000 clones, about four fifths seen only once; the top ten take more than 7%. The sequencing input was peripheral blood. These receptors all stem from an older woman with COVID-19, enrolled during active disease.

V gene TRBV7-2 combines with J gene TRBJ1-4; D ambiguous. Germline V CDR1 and CDR2: SGHTA, FQGNSA. Trimming stripped 5 bases from V and 5 bases from J, with 12 bases between. The CDR3 sequence is 14 residues long. Here the CDR3 reads CASSPGWRNEKLFF. CDR3 nucleotides: TGTGCCAGCAGCCCGGGGTGGAGGAATGAAAAACTGTTTTTT.

The chain combines TRBV29-1 with TRBJ1-5, with TRBD1 matching over 9 bases. Germline V gene sequence: CDR1 SQVTM, CDR2 ANQGSEA. V was clipped by 7 bases and J by 2 bases; unmatched bases: 3. The CDR3 spans 13 residues. The CDR3 DNA is TGCAGCGCTGGGGACAGGGGCAATCAGCCCCAGCATTTT. This sequence encodes CSAGDRGNQPQHF.

V usage is TRBV19 and J usage is TRBJ2-6; D ambiguous. Trimming took off 5 bases at V and 2 bases at J, with 13 bases between the two ends. CDR1 and CDR2 from the germline V gene are LNHDA and SQIVND (reference sequence). This CDR3 spans 16 amino acids. The CDR3 region is CASSAYIRAGANVLTF. CDR3 DNA: TGTGCCAGTAGTGCGTACATCCGGGCTGGGGCCAACGTCCTGACTTTC.

This clone was detected once. This chain connects TRBV7-3 to TRBJ2-5; D perhaps matches TRBD2 (6 bases). CDR1 SGHTA and CDR2 FQGTGA come from the germline V gene. The germline V and J ends were trimmed by 2 bases and 7 bases, with 17 bases remaining between them. The CDR3 runs to 15 residues. The CDR3 DNA follows: TGTGCCAGCAGCTTAGGGGGAGGCTTAAAGGGGACCCAGTACTTC. The encoded protein is CASSLGGGLKGTQYF.

The chain joins TRBV28 to TRBJ1-1; D might be TRBD1 (6 bases). Deletions cut 4 bases from V and 4 bases from J, with 13 bases between. The CDR3 extends over 14 amino acids. The V gene's germline CDR1 is MDHEN and CDR2 SYDVKM. This CDR3 is CASSYDRTSTEAFF. In DNA form, the CDR3 reads TGTGCCAGCAGTTACGACAGGACGAGCACTGAAGCTTTCTTT.

V usage is TRBV28 and J usage is TRBJ1-6; D remains ambiguous. The CDR3 spans 14 residues. V dropped 5 bases and J dropped 7 bases, with 12 bases sitting between them. Per the germline V gene, CDR1 is MDHEN and CDR2 is SYDVKM. The DNA for the CDR3 is TGTGCCAGCAGTAGCGGAAACTTCAATTCACCCCTCCACTTT. Encoded protein: CASSSGNFNSPLHF.

The CDR3 sequence: CASSYLVGEGEKLFF. CDR3 DNA sequence: TGTGCCAGCAGTTACCTAGTCGGGGAGGGGGAAAAACTGTTTTTT. The V gene is TRBV6-5, the J gene TRBJ1-4; a possible D gene is TRBD1 (5 bases). V dropped 2 bases and J dropped 8 bases, with 15 bases sitting between them. The germline CDR1 and CDR2 sequences are MNHEY and SVGAGI. CDR3 length equals 15 residues.

The V gene is TRBV27, the J gene TRBJ1-1; D not certain. V was pared by 5 bases and J by 6 bases, with 16 bases between. CDR1 is MNHEY and CDR2 is SMNVEV in the germline V gene (reference sequence). CDR3 size: 14 residues. The CDR3 nucleotides are TGTGCCAGCAGTCCCTACGGGTCGTACGCTGAAGCTTTCTTT. Its protein is CASSPYGSYAEAFF.

The gene calls are TRBV2 and TRBJ2-1; tentatively, D is TRBD2 (5 bases). The CDR3 has 12 amino acids. The V gene's germline CDR1 is SNHLY and CDR2 FYNNEI. Trimming stripped 5 bases from V and 6 bases from J, with 8 bases between. The CDR3 protein is CASSRTFNEQFF. The DNA for the CDR3 is TGTGCCAGCAGTCGGACTTTCAATGAGCAGTTCTTC.

The chain combines TRBV7-9 with TRBJ1-1; D is ambiguous. Germline loops: CDR1 SEHNR, CDR2 FQNEAQ (reference sequence). The CDR3 is made up of 13 amino acids. Trimming pared 2 bases from V and 5 bases from J, leaving 9 bases between. CDR3 sequence: CASSLPQLTEAFF. The CDR3 bases are TGTGCCAGCAGCTTACCCCAGTTGACTGAAGCTTTCTTT.

The chain employs TRBV6-5 and TRBJ1-1; weak D call: TRBD1 (6 bases). V lost 6 bases to trimming and J lost 1 base, with 12 bases between them. This CDR3 region has 14 residues. Germline V gives CDR1 MNHEY, CDR2 SVGAGI. In nucleotides, the CDR3 is TGTGCCAGCAGCCGACAGGCTACGAACACTGAAGCTTTCTTT. It encodes CASSRQATNTEAFF.

V gene TRBV19 combines with J gene TRBJ1-4; 8 bases are a match to TRBD1. V lost 3 bases to trimming and J lost 3 bases; unmatched junction nucleotides: 3. The CDR3 has 15 residues. Per the germline V gene, CDR1 is LNHDA and CDR2 is SQIVND (reference sequence). CDR3 DNA sequence: TGTGCCAGTAGTATCGCAGGGGGCCCTAATGAAAAACTGTTTTTT. Amino acids: CASSIAGGPNEKLFF.

The rearrangement links TRBV9 to TRBJ2-3; D remains unclear. The CDR3 runs to 13 residues. The germline gives CDR1 SGDLS, CDR2 YYNGEE. The V end was cut by 4 bases, the J end by 11 bases, with 17 bases between. The CDR3 region is CASSPPSLNGQYF. CDR3 DNA sequence: TGTGCCAGCAGCCCCCCGTCGTTAAACGGGCAGTATTTT.

CDR3 DNA sequence: TGTGCCATCAGGGATATAGCGGGACTCTACAATGAGCAGTTCTTC. It translates to CAIRDIAGLYNEQFF. The rearrangement uses TRBV10-3 and TRBJ2-1; 8 positions agree with TRBD2. Germline values: CDR1 ENHRY, CDR2 SYGVKD. The V segment lost 6 bases and the J segment 3 bases; nucleotides outside the gene matches: 7. The CDR3 extends over 15 amino acids.

This chain links TRBV24-1 with TRBJ2-1; D is unresolved. This CDR3 has 15 residues. Germline CDR1 KGHDR, CDR2 SFDVKD. Trimming took off 4 bases at V and 1 base at J, with 10 bases between the two ends. The CDR3 sequence is CATSDPELSYNEQFF. The CDR3 DNA follows: TGTGCCACCAGTGACCCGGAACTATCCTACAATGAGCAGTTCTTC.

This clone was seen once. J is TRBJ2-2 and V is TRBV6-2 or TRBV6-3; the match to TRBD2 covers 7 bases. Germline V gene data show CDR1 as MNHEY and CDR2 as SVGEGT. Losses at the gene ends were 6 bases for V and 3 bases for J; bases not matched to a gene: 10. This CDR3 spans 16 amino acids. The CDR3 sequence is CASSEGGAADTGELFF. CDR3 nucleotide sequence: TGTGCCAGCAGCGAGGGAGGGGCGGCGGACACCGGGGAGCTGTTTTTT.

The gene calls are TRBV7-8 and TRBJ2-3, with TRBD1 identical over 9 bases. Trimming at V came to 4 bases and at J to 5 bases, leaving 13 bases not matched to a gene. Looked up from germline, CDR1 is SGHVS and CDR2 is FQNEAQ. The CDR3 sequence is 17 residues long. The CDR3 loop reads CASSYLRDRDGRDTQYF. CDR3 DNA sequence: TGTGCCAGCAGCTACCTCAGGGACAGGGATGGAAGAGATACGCAGTATTTT.

The chain recombines TRBV7-8 with TRBJ1-1; tentatively, D is TRBD1 (5 bases). The CDR3 runs to 16 residues. Germline-derived CDR1 and CDR2 are SGHVS and FQNEAQ. Between the trimmed V and J ends, which lost 1 base and 5 bases, there was a span of 17 bases. DNA for the CDR3: TGTGCCAGCAGCTTAGTCGGCTTTAAGGGGTCGACTGAAGCTTTCTTT. Residues: CASSLVGFKGSTEAFF.

This clone appeared once. The chain is built from TRBV24-1 and TRBJ1-2; a weak D match, TRBD1 (6 bases). The V and J ends lost 4 bases and 0 bases respectively, with 14 bases between them. The CDR3 covers 16 residues. Germline V CDR1 and CDR2: KGHDR, SFDVKD. This chain's CDR3 is CATSDPGQKANYGYTF. The CDR3 DNA is TGTGCCACCAGTGACCCTGGACAGAAAGCTAACTATGGCTACACCTTC.

The chain links TRBV7-3 to TRBJ2-1; the match to TRBD2 covers 15 bases. After removal of 4 bases from V and 6 bases from J, the junction contained 7 bases not matched to a gene. This CDR3 region has 17 residues. Germline lookup yields CDR1 SGHTA and CDR2 FQGTGA. CDR3 bases: TGTGCCAGCAGCTCCTCCTGGACTAGCGGGGGGGCCAATGAGCAGTTCTTC. Residues: CASSSSWTSGGANEQFF.

The rearrangement links TRBV25-1 to TRBJ2-3; a weak D match, TRBD2 (5 bases). CDR1 and CDR2 from the germline V gene are MGHDK and SYGVNS. Deletions cut 0 bases from V and 3 bases from J, with 13 bases between. This CDR3 comprises 16 residues. CDR3 protein: CASSEYRLAKTDTQYF. In nucleotides, the CDR3 is TGTGCCAGCAGTGAATATAGGCTAGCCAAGACAGATACGCAGTATTTT.

The V call is TRBV6-5, the J call TRBJ2-1, with a weak D call TRBD2 (5 bases). The germline V and J ends were trimmed by 6 bases and 3 bases, with 9 bases remaining between them. This CDR3 is 13 amino acids long. CDR1 and CDR2 (germline): MNHEY, SVGAGI. Here the CDR3 reads CASSPLVYNEQFF. The CDR3 nucleotides read TGTGCCAGCAGCCCACTAGTCTACAATGAGCAGTTCTTC.

The J gene is TRBJ2-5, the V gene TRBV6-1; 7 bases line up with TRBD2. This CDR3 has 15 amino acids. V gave up 1 base and J gave up 5 bases; unmatched junction bases: 7. Germline CDR1 reads MNHNS; CDR2 reads SASEGT. This CDR3 is CASSEGRQGGETQYF. CDR3 DNA sequence: TGTGCCAGCAGTGAAGGTCGCCAGGGAGGGGAGACCCAGTACTTC.

The chain couples TRBV5-1 to TRBJ1-5; TRBD1 matches 8 bases. Germline V gives CDR1 SGHRS, CDR2 YFSETQ. The CDR3 totals 15 residues. Losses at the gene ends were 1 base for V and 7 bases for J; bases not matched to a gene: 7. The CDR3 DNA reads as TGCGCCAGCAGCTTGACGGACAGGGAAAGACAGCCCCAGCATTTT. Residues: CASSLTDRERQPQHF.

The rearrangement links TRBV28 to TRBJ1-1, with 7 nucleotides matching TRBD1. The CDR3 runs 15 residues. In germline, CDR1 is MDHEN, CDR2 SYDVKM. V shed 1 base, J shed 0 bases, and the junction held 2 bases outside the gene matches. CDR3 nucleotides: TGTGCCAGCAGTTTATTAGGACAGGTGAACACTGAAGCTTTCTTT. Its translation is CASSLLGQVNTEAFF.

The chain couples TRBV27 to TRBJ2-4; 10 bases match TRBD2. Germline assignment: CDR1 MNHEY and CDR2 SMNVEV (reference sequence). The CDR3 is 17 amino acids. The ends lost 5 bases at V and 1 base at J; junction bases unmatched: 8. CDR3 sequence (DNA): TGTGCCAGCAGTCCAACTAGCGGGATTAGGGCCAAAAACATTCAGTACTTC. Residues: CASSPTSGIRAKNIQYF.

The genes are TRBV11-2 and TRBJ2-5; perhaps TRBD1 as D (6 bases). The germline V gene encodes CDR1 SGHAT and CDR2 FQNNGV. This CDR3 has 12 amino acids. Trimming pared 2 bases from V and 5 bases from J, leaving 6 bases between. The CDR3 DNA reads TGTGCCAGCAGCTTAAGGGGGGAGACCCAGTACTTC. Protein: CASSLRGETQYF.